A selection of T cell receptor beta chains follows, all from one sample in a study of regulatory T cells in long-lasting Graves disease. TCRdb redid the calling of the multiplex PCR reads with MiXCR, one entry per CDR3 protein. The profile shows approximately 540,000 distinct CDR3 sequences, approximately 12% of them singletons. These sequences were also reported in another study, on T cells in Graves' hyperthyroidism and ophthalmopathy.

The sample in question was peripheral blood mononuclear cells (PBMCs), obtained at new diagnosis, from a patient treated with antithyroid drugs. Receptor source: a woman aged 25 to 39 with Graves disease. Both conserved end residues are part of each CDR3. Fields, in order: D gene, V gene, J gene, clone size, CDR3 protein, CDR3 DNA. The D gene is left open where the match is weak. Clone size, where shown, is once, few, many, or a class for clones that have expanded.

d_gene: .
v_gene: TRBV7-3
j_gene: TRBJ1-4
abundance: few
CDR3aa: CASSFDPRKLFF
CDR3nt: TGTGCCAGCAGCTTCGATCCCAGGAAACTGTTTTTT

d_gene: .
v_gene: TRBV6-5
j_gene: TRBJ1-1
abundance: many
CDR3aa: CASSYGGISEAFF
CDR3nt: TGTGCCAGCAGTTACGGCGGCATCTCTGAAGCTTTCTTT

d_gene: .
v_gene: TRBV27
j_gene: TRBJ1-5
abundance: few
CDR3aa: CASSLDNSNQPQHF
CDR3nt: TGTGCCAGCAGTTTAGACAATAGCAATCAGCCCCAGCATTTT

d_gene: TRBD1
v_gene: TRBV2
j_gene: TRBJ1-2
abundance: many
CDR3aa: CASSGQGNYGYTF
CDR3nt: TGTGCCAGCAGTGGACAGGGGAACTATGGCTACACCTTC

d_gene: TRBD1
v_gene: TRBV12-3/TRBV12-4
j_gene: TRBJ1-1
abundance: .
CDR3aa: CASGGQGAPTEAFF
CDR3nt: TGTGCCAGCGGTGGACAGGGTGCCCCCACTGAAGCTTTCTTT

d_gene: TRBD1
v_gene: TRBV2
j_gene: TRBJ1-6
abundance: many
CDR3aa: CASSESGQGNSPLHF
CDR3nt: TGTGCCAGCAGTGAATCGGGACAGGGGAATTCACCCCTCCACTTT

d_gene: .
v_gene: TRBV12-3/TRBV12-4
j_gene: TRBJ1-6
abundance: many
CDR3aa: CASSRQHNSPLHF
CDR3nt: TGTGCCAGCAGTCGACAACATAATTCACCCCTCCACTTT

d_gene: .
v_gene: TRBV18
j_gene: TRBJ2-7
abundance: few
CDR3aa: CASSPEADYEQYF
CDR3nt: TGTGCCAGCTCACCGGAGGCCGACTACGAGCAGTACTTC

d_gene: .
v_gene: TRBV9
j_gene: TRBJ1-5
abundance: .
CDR3aa: CASSVTKDYQPQHF
CDR3nt: TGTGCCAGCAGCGTAACCAAGGATTATCAGCCCCAGCATTTT

d_gene: .
v_gene: TRBV11-2
j_gene: TRBJ2-5
abundance: .
CDR3aa: CASSLSTSSQETQYF
CDR3nt: TGTGCCAGCAGCTTATCAACGTCCTCCCAAGAGACCCAGTACTTC

d_gene: TRBD1
v_gene: TRBV20-1
j_gene: TRBJ1-6
abundance: many
CDR3aa: CSARAGGENNSPLHF
CDR3nt: TGCAGTGCTAGAGCAGGGGGAGAGAATAATTCACCCCTCCACTTT

d_gene: TRBD1
v_gene: TRBV28
j_gene: TRBJ1-2
abundance: many
CDR3aa: CASTSLRGQGINYGYTF
CDR3nt: TGTGCCAGCACCTCCCTGCGGGGACAGGGGATTAACTATGGCTACACCTTC

d_gene: .
v_gene: TRBV11-2
j_gene: TRBJ1-1
abundance: many
CDR3aa: CASSLGTLSEAFF
CDR3nt: TGTGCCAGCAGCTTGGGCACGTTATCAGAAGCTTTCTTT

d_gene: .
v_gene: TRBV3-1
j_gene: TRBJ2-1
abundance: many
CDR3aa: CASSQQAGFGEQFF
CDR3nt: TGTGCCAGCAGCCAGCAGGCGGGTTTCGGTGAGCAGTTCTTC

d_gene: TRBD2
v_gene: TRBV7-2
j_gene: TRBJ2-1
abundance: .
CDR3aa: CASSFSGGASNEQFF
CDR3nt: TGTGCCAGCAGCTTTAGCGGGGGAGCTAGTAATGAGCAGTTCTTC

d_gene: TRBD2
v_gene: TRBV10-2
j_gene: TRBJ2-3
abundance: few
CDR3aa: CASSESRTSGPSSTDTQYF
CDR3nt: TGCGCCAGCAGTGAGTCGCGTACTAGCGGGCCGTCTAGCACAGATACGCAGTATTTT

d_gene: .
v_gene: TRBV6-1
j_gene: TRBJ2-1
abundance: few
CDR3aa: CASSEEARLARTNEQFF
CDR3nt: TGTGCCAGCAGTGAAGAGGCGAGGCTAGCGAGGACTAATGAGCAGTTCTTC

d_gene: .
v_gene: TRBV28
j_gene: TRBJ1-5
abundance: many
CDR3aa: CASSFFGDQPQHF
CDR3nt: TGTGCCAGCAGTTTTTTTGGGGATCAGCCCCAGCATTTT

d_gene: .
v_gene: TRBV6-5
j_gene: TRBJ2-1
abundance: .
CDR3aa: CASSYSGQGGSSYNEQFF
CDR3nt: TGTGCCAGCAGTTACTCCGGACAGGGAGGGAGCTCCTACAATGAGCAGTTCTTC

d_gene: .
v_gene: TRBV4-1
j_gene: TRBJ1-1
abundance: few
CDR3aa: CASSQDTNYYTEAFF
CDR3nt: TGCGCCAGCAGCCAGGACACGAACTATTACACTGAAGCTTTCTTT

d_gene: TRBD2
v_gene: TRBV18
j_gene: TRBJ2-3
abundance: many
CDR3aa: CASSPSREAFTDTQYF
CDR3nt: TGTGCCAGCTCACCATCTCGGGAGGCCTTCACAGATACGCAGTATTTT

d_gene: .
v_gene: TRBV14
j_gene: TRBJ2-4
abundance: many
CDR3aa: CASRGIAKNIQYF
CDR3nt: TGTGCCAGCAGAGGAATAGCCAAAAACATTCAGTACTTC

d_gene: .
v_gene: TRBV20-1
j_gene: TRBJ1-6
abundance: many
CDR3aa: CSASTDSSVSPLHF
CDR3nt: TGCAGTGCTAGCACGGATTCTTCCGTCTCACCCCTCCACTTT

d_gene: TRBD1
v_gene: TRBV29-1
j_gene: TRBJ2-3
abundance: many
CDR3aa: CSAGRDSITDTQYF
CDR3nt: TGCAGCGCTGGCCGGGACAGTATCACAGATACGCAGTATTTT

d_gene: .
v_gene: TRBV11-2
j_gene: TRBJ2-7
abundance: many
CDR3aa: CASSSGTWGDYEQYF
CDR3nt: TGTGCCAGCAGCTCTGGGACATGGGGGGACTACGAGCAGTACTTC

d_gene: TRBD1
v_gene: TRBV18
j_gene: TRBJ1-2
abundance: .
CDR3aa: CASSPGTGATPGGYTF
CDR3nt: TGTGCCAGCTCACCAGGGACAGGGGCTACGCCAGGAGGCTACACCTTC

d_gene: .
v_gene: TRBV20-1
j_gene: TRBJ2-3
abundance: .
CDR3aa: CSARDPLSGVTDTQYF
CDR3nt: TGCAGTGCTAGAGATCCCCTCTCGGGGGTCACAGATACGCAGTATTTT

d_gene: TRBD1
v_gene: TRBV19
j_gene: TRBJ2-1
abundance: many
CDR3aa: CASSSLGTDYNEQFF
CDR3nt: TGTGCCAGTAGTAGTCTCGGGACAGACTACAATGAGCAGTTCTTC

d_gene: TRBD2
v_gene: TRBV6-2/TRBV6-3
j_gene: TRBJ2-1
abundance: .
CDR3aa: CASSHSPWEGGANEQFF
CDR3nt: TGTGCCAGCAGTCACTCTCCTTGGGAGGGAGGGGCGAATGAGCAGTTCTTC

d_gene: TRBD1
v_gene: TRBV6-2/TRBV6-3
j_gene: TRBJ2-3
abundance: .
CDR3aa: CASTRQGASTDTQYF
CDR3nt: TGTGCCAGCACCCGACAGGGGGCTAGCACAGATACGCAGTATTTT

d_gene: .
v_gene: TRBV3-1
j_gene: TRBJ2-1
abundance: many
CDR3aa: CASSQEVGETRKHYEQFF
CDR3nt: TGTGCCAGCAGCCAAGAAGTTGGGGAGACTAGAAAGCATTATGAGCAGTTCTTC

d_gene: .
v_gene: TRBV10-3
j_gene: TRBJ1-2
abundance: .
CDR3aa: CAIEDSNYGYTF
CDR3nt: TGTGCCATCGAGGACAGTAACTATGGCTACACCTTC

d_gene: .
v_gene: TRBV7-9
j_gene: TRBJ1-3
abundance: many
CDR3aa: CASSPPLPSSGNTIYF
CDR3nt: TGTGCCAGCAGCCCACCCCTTCCATCCTCTGGAAACACCATATATTTT

d_gene: TRBD2
v_gene: TRBV6-9
j_gene: TRBJ2-1
abundance: .
CDR3aa: CASSLAGGQNEQFF
CDR3nt: TGTGCCAGCAGTTTAGCGGGAGGGCAAAATGAGCAGTTCTTC

d_gene: TRBD1
v_gene: TRBV12-3/TRBV12-4
j_gene: TRBJ2-7
abundance: many
CDR3aa: CASRLQGVRKQYF
CDR3nt: TGTGCCAGCAGACTACAGGGGGTGAGGAAGCAGTACTTC

d_gene: .
v_gene: TRBV30
j_gene: TRBJ2-2
abundance: few
CDR3aa: CAWSVGGSAGELFF
CDR3nt: TGTGCCTGGAGTGTGGGGGGCTCAGCCGGGGAGCTGTTTTTT

d_gene: TRBD2
v_gene: TRBV3-1
j_gene: TRBJ2-1
abundance: many
CDR3aa: CASSLSVAGGRDEQFF
CDR3nt: TGTGCCAGCAGCCTTTCGGTAGCGGGAGGGCGGGATGAGCAGTTCTTC

d_gene: .
v_gene: TRBV4-3
j_gene: TRBJ1-3
abundance: few
CDR3aa: CASSQDIARSGNTIYF
CDR3nt: TGCGCCAGCAGCCAAGATATCGCCCGCTCTGGAAACACCATATATTTT

d_gene: TRBD2
v_gene: TRBV28
j_gene: TRBJ2-1
abundance: many
CDR3aa: CASSVNVVAGDVEQFF
CDR3nt: TGTGCCAGCAGTGTAAACGTAGTAGCGGGAGATGTAGAGCAGTTCTTC

d_gene: .
v_gene: TRBV6-5
j_gene: TRBJ1-1
abundance: many
CDR3aa: CASSYRDYGRAFF
CDR3nt: TGTGCCAGCAGTTACAGGGACTACGGAAGAGCTTTCTTT

d_gene: .
v_gene: TRBV29-1
j_gene: TRBJ2-3
abundance: .
CDR3aa: CSVETGLQGQYF
CDR3nt: TGCAGCGTTGAAACGGGACTCCAAGGGCAGTATTTT

d_gene: TRBD2
v_gene: TRBV9
j_gene: TRBJ2-1
abundance: .
CDR3aa: CASSVEGLAGVEQFF
CDR3nt: TGTGCCAGCAGCGTAGAGGGACTAGCGGGAGTTGAGCAGTTCTTC

d_gene: .
v_gene: TRBV30
j_gene: TRBJ1-2
abundance: few
CDR3aa: CAWRLRRGSYGYTF
CDR3nt: TGTGCCTGGAGACTTCGTAGAGGCTCCTATGGCTACACCTTC

d_gene: TRBD1
v_gene: TRBV20-1
j_gene: TRBJ2-5
abundance: .
CDR3aa: CSARDRGHEETQYF
CDR3nt: TGCAGTGCAAGAGACAGGGGGCATGAAGAGACCCAGTACTTC